Here is one TCR beta chain with its context. Trimming took 11 bases from V and 5 from J, leaving 10 bases between them. The germline CDR1 and CDR2 sequences are LNHDA and SQIVND (reference sequence). This CDR3 comprises 10 residues. These data are taken from a study of CD8 T cells in Susac syndrome. The authors reverse transcribed roughly 0.5 to 1 ug RNA with random hexamers. An immunoSEQ multiplex PCR generated amplified TCR beta CDR3 products spanning 54 Vbeta and 13 Jbeta. One entry per CDR3 protein results from TCRdb running MiXCR on the immunoSEQ multiplex PCR reads. The top ten hold over 0.09% of the sample, which has about 280,000 distinct CDR3 sequences, 85% seen once.

The chain has TRBV19 and TRBJ2-7; D not resolved. This receptor was identified in a human donor with multiple sclerosis. The sequenced material came from CD8+ T cells from PBMCs. The chain's CDR3 is CAVGRNEQYF. The CDR3 DNA reads TGTGCCGTGGGCCGAAACGAGCAGTACTTC.